This T cell receptor beta chain stems from a study of T cell responses to AZD1222 COVID-19 vaccine. Sequenced by immunoSEQ multiplex PCR; TCRdb stores in-frame clones only, minus some. The sample yields more than 110,000 clones, about 91% seen once. Trimming removed 4 bases from V and 7 bases from J; junction bases left unmatched: 5. CDR3 size: 14 residues. Germline V gene sequence: CDR1 KGHDR, CDR2 SFDVKD. Study-wide results and limits: Females outnumbered males among donors, who were mostly white British; clonal diversity was possibly underestimated. Spike-specific TCR breadth and depth rose after two AZD1222 doses.

A word on this clone: Antigen unknown.

The source of this sequence is an adult who received the AZD1222 COVID-19 vaccine. The V call is TRBV24-1, the J call TRBJ2-1; TRBD1 aligns across 8 bases. The input for sequencing was peripheral blood, taken 28 days after the second AZD1222 dose. The CDR3 DNA sequence: TGTGCCACCAGTGAGCCGACAGGGGAGAATGAGCAGTTCTTC. Its translation: CATSEPTGENEQFF.